The present T cell receptor beta chain was sequenced within a study of response to subunit inactivated influenza vaccine (dated by TCRdb to between 2017 and 2018). Looking at the study overall: Deep quantitative T cell receptor repertoire profiling was used in the study to track responses to a trivalent subunit inactivated influenza vaccine. What the authors observed across the whole study: The authors suggested that each seasonal influenza vaccination may recruit only a limited number of new T cells.

Details on this clonotype: No cognate antigen has been identified for it. Per-base qualities were not stored, and no clone one base away is much larger.

The germline V and J ends show losses of 2 bases and 3 bases respectively, and no gene match explains 6 bases of the junction. Measured from the cysteine to the phenylalanine, the CDR3 is 15 residues long. Of all the DNA, just the CDR3 is kept, 45 bases in frame from base 1. From a lookup of the germline V gene, CDR1 and CDR2 are LGHNA and YSLEER. The method was RT-PCR. These reads were obtained on an Illumina HiSeq 2500. TCRdb applied fastp at Q25 and MiXCR to the public reads, then kept only in-frame beta chains. CDR3 protein sequences are deduplicated, and each keeps its most common genes and DNA. This sample is represented by under 200,000 distinct CDR3 sequences; over 9.5% of them were singletons. Approximately 30% of the sample belongs to the ten largest clones. The same data also contributed to another study, on T cells expressing NK-cell markers. That second publication adds: The TCR beta cDNA libraries were made using 5'RACE template switching, a step that added both a universal primer site and unique molecular identifiers. Under 10 donors provided sorted CD3+CD56+NKG2C+, CD3+CD56+NKG2C- and CD3+CD56-NKG2C+ T-cell subsets, whose TCR beta-chain repertoires were profiled. Most of the eight sequenced donors were HCMV-seropositive and one was HCMV-seronegative. In several experiments an anti-gammadeltaTCR antibody was added to restrict sorting to alphabetaTCR-expressing T cells. In a handful of donors, the dominant CD3+CD56+NKG2C+ clonotypes were among the top 10 CD8+ clonotypes and accounted for about 1.0-7.0% of CD8+ T cells. Those dominant clonotypes were again the most abundant among CD3+CD56-NKG2C+ cells in four donors, at about 25-60.1%. Whether the expanded NKG2C-expressing T cell clones were specific for HCMV antigens remained unclear. Randomly selected healthy volunteers, three men and five women, were used as the eight sequenced donors. A commercial ELISA kit detecting HCMV-specific IgG in serum was used to determine HCMV serostatus. Peripheral blood mononuclear cells were isolated from blood by Ficoll density gradient centrifugation. CD4+ and CD8+ T cells were isolated from PBMC by magnetic immunoseparation with Miltenyi isolation kits. Synthesis of cDNA was primed from the TCR beta constant segment and was followed by two consecutive PCR amplification steps. Illumina HiSeq 2000/2500, MiSeq or NextSeq was used to sequence libraries as 2 x 150 bp reads. MIGEC was used to demultiplex reads and group reads by UMI, and MiTCR was used to assemble and quantify clonotypes. To exclude erroneous sequences, any TCR cDNA sequence not supported by at least two reads was discarded. Downstream repertoire analysis used the tcR package, and clonotypes were matched across fractions by CDR3 nucleotide sequence plus V segment. VDJmatch was used to annotate antigen specificity against VDJdb, with one amino acid substitution in CDR3 allowed.

This sample comprised CD8+ T cells sorted from PBMCs, obtained 11 to 12 days after vaccination. This TCR was sampled from a man in his fifties who received an inactivated influenza vaccine. Donor details come from another sample of the same person, matched by shared clones. The chain is encoded by TRBV4-3 joined to TRBJ2-7; TRBD1 matches 8 bases in the middle. The DNA reads TGCGCCAGCAGCCAAATCTTGACAGGGGACTACGAGCAGTACTTC. It codes for CASSQILTGDYEQYF.